Listed below are T cell receptor beta chains from one sample, sequenced in a study of blood T cells in healthy people across ages. TCRdb redid the calling of the 5' RACE reads with MiXCR, one entry per CDR3 protein. The sample records 1.5 million to 2 million distinct CDR3 sequences, 28% being singletons. Sequencing input: blood. These receptors came from a woman aged 25-40 years in good health. Both conserved end residues are part of each CDR3. D genes are given only for firm matches. Clone size is stated in some rows and not others, as once, few, many or a class when expanded.

>-|-|TRBJ1-5|TRBV2
CASSGDMGQPQHF
TGTGCCAGCAGCGGGGACATGGGTCAGCCCCAGCATTTT
>few|TRBD2|TRBJ2-7|TRBV7-9
CASSLARGTTQSSYEQYF
TGTGCCAGCAGCTTAGCGCGGGGGACTACCCAGAGCTCCTACGAGCAGTACTTC
>few|TRBD2|TRBJ2-1|TRBV27
CASSFLGRDNEQFF
TGTGCCAGCAGTTTTCTCGGGAGGGACAATGAGCAGTTCTTC
>-|TRBD2|TRBJ2-4|TRBV6-2/TRBV6-3
CASQLAGGVVIQYF
TGTGCCAGCCAACTAGCGGGAGGTGTGGTCATTCAGTACTTC
>few|-|TRBJ2-5|TRBV5-1
CASSRGVKGLGGETQYF
TGCGCCAGCAGCCGGGGAGTCAAAGGCCTGGGTGGAGAGACCCAGTACTTC
>few|-|TRBJ1-2|TRBV7-9
CASSLFRDHYGYTF
TGTGCCAGCAGCTTGTTCAGGGATCACTATGGCTACACCTTC
>few|-|TRBJ1-1|TRBV20-1
CSARESGTNTEAFF
TGCAGTGCTAGAGAGTCAGGGACGAACACTGAAGCTTTCTTT
>-|-|TRBJ1-3|TRBV7-9
CASSYGSTSSGNTIYF
TGTGCCAGCAGCTATGGCAGTACCTCCTCTGGAAACACCATATATTTT
>-|-|TRBJ2-1|TRBV7-9
CASSLDLLASGEQFF
TGTGCCAGCAGCTTAGATTTGTTAGCCTCAGGGGAGCAGTTCTTC
>many|-|TRBJ2-1|TRBV12-3/TRBV12-4
CASSFQRYNEQFF
TGTGCCAGCAGTTTCCAGCGCTACAATGAGCAGTTCTTC
>-|TRBD1|TRBJ1-2|TRBV6-6
CASSYSDRGQRGYTF
TGTGCCAGCAGTTACTCGGACAGGGGGCAGAGAGGCTACACCTTC
>few|TRBD2|TRBJ2-1|TRBV3-1
CASSQRAGGYNEQFF
TGTGCCAGCAGCCAACGAGCGGGGGGATACAATGAGCAGTTCTTC
>-|-|TRBJ2-3|TRBV9
CASSRGSRGTDTQYF
TGTGCCAGCAGCAGGGGATCTCGGGGCACAGATACGCAGTATTTT
>few|TRBD1|TRBJ1-1|TRBV29-1
CSARTGVGTEAFF
TGCAGCGCCCGGACAGGGGTTGGAACTGAAGCTTTCTTT
>once|TRBD1|TRBJ1-6|TRBV20-1
CSASRQGNSPLHF
TGCAGTGCTAGCAGACAGGGGAATTCACCCCTCCACTTT
>-|-|TRBJ2-7|TRBV7-6
CASSLTSNYEQYF
TGTGCCAGCAGCTTAACTAGCAACTACGAGCAGTACTTC
>many|TRBD2|TRBJ2-3|TRBV7-2
CASSLSLAGGPGTDTQYF
TGTGCCAGCAGCTTAAGTCTAGCGGGAGGGCCGGGCACAGATACGCAGTATTTT
>-|-|TRBJ2-3|TRBV9
CASSAGGFSTDTQYF
TGTGCCAGCAGCGCCGGCGGGTTTAGCACAGATACGCAGTATTTT
>few|-|TRBJ1-1|TRBV29-1
CSVVRVENTEAFF
TGCAGCGTTGTACGGGTGGAGAACACTGAAGCTTTCTTT
>-|TRBD1|TRBJ1-1|TRBV20-1
CSARDPRQGVGTEAFF
TGCAGTGCTAGAGATCCCCGACAGGGGGTAGGGACTGAAGCTTTCTTT
>many|-|TRBJ2-4|TRBV20-1
CSARVGGGGNIQYF
TGCAGTGCTAGAGTCGGCGGTGGGGGAAACATTCAGTACTTC
>many|-|TRBJ1-2|TRBV12-3/TRBV12-4
CASSLVVRAGAYGYTF
TGTGCCAGCAGTTTGGTGGTGCGAGCGGGCGCATATGGCTACACCTTC
>few|TRBD1|TRBJ2-3|TRBV20-1
CSARRGTGMTDTQYF
TGCAGTGCTAGAAGAGGGACAGGGATGACAGATACGCAGTATTTT
>-|TRBD2|TRBJ2-3|TRBV4-2
CASSQVSGGAIDTQYF
TGTGCCAGCAGCCAAGTTAGCGGGGGGGCGATAGATACGCAGTATTTT
>few|TRBD2|TRBJ2-1|TRBV20-1
CSSEGLAYNEQFF
TGCAGTTCGGAAGGACTAGCTTACAATGAGCAGTTCTTC
>few|-|TRBJ2-7|TRBV9
CASSVERGSEQYF
TGTGCCAGCAGCGTAGAAAGGGGTTCCGAGCAGTACTTC
>few|TRBD2|TRBJ2-2|TRBV7-2
CASSFSPIAGVGELFF
TGTGCCAGCAGCTTCTCTCCGATAGCGGGAGTTGGGGAGCTGTTTTTT
>few|TRBD2|TRBJ2-1|TRBV7-2
CASSLEASGRDRDEQFF
TGTGCCAGCAGCTTAGAGGCTAGCGGGAGGGATAGGGATGAGCAGTTCTTC
>many|TRBD1|TRBJ2-5|TRBV29-1
CSVVTGGGETQYF
TGCAGCGTTGTGACAGGGGGAGGAGAGACCCAGTACTTC
>-|TRBD1|TRBJ1-5|TRBV19
CASRGQANQPQHF
TGTGCCAGTAGGGGACAGGCTAATCAGCCCCAGCATTTT
>-|-|TRBJ1-3|TRBV7-9
CASSMRDGGSGNTVYF
TGTGCCAGCAGCATGAGGGACGGTGGCTCTGGAAACACCGTATATTTT
>few|-|TRBJ2-1|TRBV5-1
CASSLGGNWDYNEQFF
TGCGCCAGCAGCTTGGGAGGGAACTGGGACTACAATGAGCAGTTCTTC
>-|-|TRBJ2-7|TRBV29-1
CSGPGGLYEQYF
TGCAGCGGACCCGGGGGGCTCTACGAGCAGTACTTC
>-|TRBD2|TRBJ2-3|TRBV5-1
CASSLERGGADTQYF
TGCGCCAGCAGCTTGGAGCGGGGGGGAGCAGATACGCAGTATTTT
>-|-|TRBJ2-1|TRBV2
CASSLMRGVRYNEQFF
TGTGCCAGCAGTTTGATGCGGGGAGTGAGGTACAATGAGCAGTTCTTC
>-|TRBD1|TRBJ1-2|TRBV5-6
CASSWQQGAPGYTF
TGTGCCAGCAGCTGGCAACAGGGGGCACCTGGCTACACCTTC
>many|-|TRBJ2-5|TRBV7-2
CASSLGPPRRETQYF
TGTGCCAGCAGCTTAGGGCCCCCCAGGCGAGAGACCCAGTACTTC
>-|-|TRBJ1-1|TRBV20-1
CSARGWGVTFF
TGCAGTGCTAGAGGCTGGGGGGTAACTTTCTTT
>few|TRBD2|TRBJ2-1|TRBV29-1
CSVPRAGVEQFF
TGCAGCGTGCCTCGAGCGGGGGTTGAGCAGTTCTTC
>-|TRBD1|TRBJ2-1|TRBV19
CASSIKDRGEQFF
TGTGCCAGTAGTATAAAAGACAGGGGTGAGCAGTTCTTC
>-|-|TRBJ2-7|TRBV6-2/TRBV6-3
CASSYGLPVLPSNEQYF
TGTGCCAGCAGTTACGGTCTACCAGTTCTCCCGTCTAATGAGCAGTACTTC